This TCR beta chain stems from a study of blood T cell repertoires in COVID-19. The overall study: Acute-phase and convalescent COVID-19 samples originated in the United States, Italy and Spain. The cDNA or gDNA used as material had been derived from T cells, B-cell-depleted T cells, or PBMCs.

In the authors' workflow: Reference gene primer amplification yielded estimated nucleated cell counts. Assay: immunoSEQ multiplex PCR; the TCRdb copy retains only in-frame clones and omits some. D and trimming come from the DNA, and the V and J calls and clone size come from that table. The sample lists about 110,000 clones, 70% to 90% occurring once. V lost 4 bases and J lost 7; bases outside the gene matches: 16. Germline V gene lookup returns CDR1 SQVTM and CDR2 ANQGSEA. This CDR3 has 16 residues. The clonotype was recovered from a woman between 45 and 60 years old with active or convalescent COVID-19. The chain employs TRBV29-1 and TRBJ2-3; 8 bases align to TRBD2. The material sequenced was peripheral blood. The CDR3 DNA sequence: TGCAGCGTTGGATCCTACGGGGCGGGAGGTGTAAATACGCAGTATTTT. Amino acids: CSVGSYGAGGVNTQYF.